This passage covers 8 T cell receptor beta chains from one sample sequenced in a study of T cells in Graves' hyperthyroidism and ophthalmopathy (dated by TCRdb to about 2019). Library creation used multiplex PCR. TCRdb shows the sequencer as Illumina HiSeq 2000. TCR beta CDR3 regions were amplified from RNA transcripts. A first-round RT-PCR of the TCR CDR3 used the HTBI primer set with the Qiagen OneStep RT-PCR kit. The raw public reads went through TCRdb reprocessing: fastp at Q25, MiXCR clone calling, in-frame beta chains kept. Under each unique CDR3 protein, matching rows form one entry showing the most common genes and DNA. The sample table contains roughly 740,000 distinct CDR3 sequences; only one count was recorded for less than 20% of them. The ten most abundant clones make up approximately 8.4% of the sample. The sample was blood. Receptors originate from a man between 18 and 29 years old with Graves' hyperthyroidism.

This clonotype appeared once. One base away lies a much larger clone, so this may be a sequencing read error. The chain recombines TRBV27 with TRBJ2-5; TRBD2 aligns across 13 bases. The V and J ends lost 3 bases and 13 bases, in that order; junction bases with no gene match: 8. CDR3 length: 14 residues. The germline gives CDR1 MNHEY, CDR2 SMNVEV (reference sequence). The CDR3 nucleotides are TGTGCCAGCAGTTTCTCCGGGACTAGCGGGAATGCGTACTTC. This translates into CASSFSGTSGNAYF.

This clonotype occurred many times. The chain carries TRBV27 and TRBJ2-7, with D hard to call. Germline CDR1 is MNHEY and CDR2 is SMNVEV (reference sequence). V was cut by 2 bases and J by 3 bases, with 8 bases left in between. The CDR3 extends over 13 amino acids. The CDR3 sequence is CASSLMAGYEQYF. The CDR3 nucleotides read TGTGCCAGCAGTTTAATGGCTGGCTACGAGCAGTACTTC.

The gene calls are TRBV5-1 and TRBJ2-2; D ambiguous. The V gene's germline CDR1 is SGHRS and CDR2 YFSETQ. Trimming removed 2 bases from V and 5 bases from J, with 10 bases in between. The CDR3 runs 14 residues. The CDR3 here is CASSLTPPTGELFF. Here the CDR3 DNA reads TGCGCCAGCAGCTTAACCCCGCCGACCGGGGAGCTGTTTTTT.

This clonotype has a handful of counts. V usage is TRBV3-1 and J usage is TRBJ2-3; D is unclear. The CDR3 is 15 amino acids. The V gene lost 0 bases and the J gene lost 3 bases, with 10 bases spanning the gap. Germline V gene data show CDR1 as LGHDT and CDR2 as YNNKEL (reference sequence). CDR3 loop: CASSQDPHRTDTQYF. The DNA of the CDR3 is TGTGCCAGCAGCCAAGATCCCCATAGGACAGATACGCAGTATTTT.

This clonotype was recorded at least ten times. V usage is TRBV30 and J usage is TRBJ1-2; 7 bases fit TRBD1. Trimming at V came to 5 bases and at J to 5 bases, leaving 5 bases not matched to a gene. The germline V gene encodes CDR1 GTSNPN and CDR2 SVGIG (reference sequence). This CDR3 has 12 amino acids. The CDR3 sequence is CAWAGTAYGYTF. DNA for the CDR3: TGTGCCTGGGCCGGGACAGCTTATGGCTACACCTTC.

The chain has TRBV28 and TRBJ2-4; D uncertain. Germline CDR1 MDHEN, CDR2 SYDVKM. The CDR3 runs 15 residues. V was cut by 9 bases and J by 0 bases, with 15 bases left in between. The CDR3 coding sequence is TGTGCCAGTGGGCCCTATGACCTAGCCAAAAACATTCAGTACTTC. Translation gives CASGPYDLAKNIQYF.

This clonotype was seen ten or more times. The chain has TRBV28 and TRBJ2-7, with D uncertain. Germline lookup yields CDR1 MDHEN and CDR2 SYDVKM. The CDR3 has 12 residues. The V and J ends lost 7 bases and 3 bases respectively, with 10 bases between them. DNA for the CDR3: TGTGCCAGCACCGGACGGTTCTACGAGCAGTACTTC. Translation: CASTGRFYEQYF.

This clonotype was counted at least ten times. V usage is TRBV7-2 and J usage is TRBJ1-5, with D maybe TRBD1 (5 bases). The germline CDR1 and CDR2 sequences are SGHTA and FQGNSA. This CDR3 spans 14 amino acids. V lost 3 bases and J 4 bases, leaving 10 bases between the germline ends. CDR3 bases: TGTGCCAGCAGCTTGGGGGACTGGAATCAGCCCCAGCATTTT. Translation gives CASSLGDWNQPQHF.